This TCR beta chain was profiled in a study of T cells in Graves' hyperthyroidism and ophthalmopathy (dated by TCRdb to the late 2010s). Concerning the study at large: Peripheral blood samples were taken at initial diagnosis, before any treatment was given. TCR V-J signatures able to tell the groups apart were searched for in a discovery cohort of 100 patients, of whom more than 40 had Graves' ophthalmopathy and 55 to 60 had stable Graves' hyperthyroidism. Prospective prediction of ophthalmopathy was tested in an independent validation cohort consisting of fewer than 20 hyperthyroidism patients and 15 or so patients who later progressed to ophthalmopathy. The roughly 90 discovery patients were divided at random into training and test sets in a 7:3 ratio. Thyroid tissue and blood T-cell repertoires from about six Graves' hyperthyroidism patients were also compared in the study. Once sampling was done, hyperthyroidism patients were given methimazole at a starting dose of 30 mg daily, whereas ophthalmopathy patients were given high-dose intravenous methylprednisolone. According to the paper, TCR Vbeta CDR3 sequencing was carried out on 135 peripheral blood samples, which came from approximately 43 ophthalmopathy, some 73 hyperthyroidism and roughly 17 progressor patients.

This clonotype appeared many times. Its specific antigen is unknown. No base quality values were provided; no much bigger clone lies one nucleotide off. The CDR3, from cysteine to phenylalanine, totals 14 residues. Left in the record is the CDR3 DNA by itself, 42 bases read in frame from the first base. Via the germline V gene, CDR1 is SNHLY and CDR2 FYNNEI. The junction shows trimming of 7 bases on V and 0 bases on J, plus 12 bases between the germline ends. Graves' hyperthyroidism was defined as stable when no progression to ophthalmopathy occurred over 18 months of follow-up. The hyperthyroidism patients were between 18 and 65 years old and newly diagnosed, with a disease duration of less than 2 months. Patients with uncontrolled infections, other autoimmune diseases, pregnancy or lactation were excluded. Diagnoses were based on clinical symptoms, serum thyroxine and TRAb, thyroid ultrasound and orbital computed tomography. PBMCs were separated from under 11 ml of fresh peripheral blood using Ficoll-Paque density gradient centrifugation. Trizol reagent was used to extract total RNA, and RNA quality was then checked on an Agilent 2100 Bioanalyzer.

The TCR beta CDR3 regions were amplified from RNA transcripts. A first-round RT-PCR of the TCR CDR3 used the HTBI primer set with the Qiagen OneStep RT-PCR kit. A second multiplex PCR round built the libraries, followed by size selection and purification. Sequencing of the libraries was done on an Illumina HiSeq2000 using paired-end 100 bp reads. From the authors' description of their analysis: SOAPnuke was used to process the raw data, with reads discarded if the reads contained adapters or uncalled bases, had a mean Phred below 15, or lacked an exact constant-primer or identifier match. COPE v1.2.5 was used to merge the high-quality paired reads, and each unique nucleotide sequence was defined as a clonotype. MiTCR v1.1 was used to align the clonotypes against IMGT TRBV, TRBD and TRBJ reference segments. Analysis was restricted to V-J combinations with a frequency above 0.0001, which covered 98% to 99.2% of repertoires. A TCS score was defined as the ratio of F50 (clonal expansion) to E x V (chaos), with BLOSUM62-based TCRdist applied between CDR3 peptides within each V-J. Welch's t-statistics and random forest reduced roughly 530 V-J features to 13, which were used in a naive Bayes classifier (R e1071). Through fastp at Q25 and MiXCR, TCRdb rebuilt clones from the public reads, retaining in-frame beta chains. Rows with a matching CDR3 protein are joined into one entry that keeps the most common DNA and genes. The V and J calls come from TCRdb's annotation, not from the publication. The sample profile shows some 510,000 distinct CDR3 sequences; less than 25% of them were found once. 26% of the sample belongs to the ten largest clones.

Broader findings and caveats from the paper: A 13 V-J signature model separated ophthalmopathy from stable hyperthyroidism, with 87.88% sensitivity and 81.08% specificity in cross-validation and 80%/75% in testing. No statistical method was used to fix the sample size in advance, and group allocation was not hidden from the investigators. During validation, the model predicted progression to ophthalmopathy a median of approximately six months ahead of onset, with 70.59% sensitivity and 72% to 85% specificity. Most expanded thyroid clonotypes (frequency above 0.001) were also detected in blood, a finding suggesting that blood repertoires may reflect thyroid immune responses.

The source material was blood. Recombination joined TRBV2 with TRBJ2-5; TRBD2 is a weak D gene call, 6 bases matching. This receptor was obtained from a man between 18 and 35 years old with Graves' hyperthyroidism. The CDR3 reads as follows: CASKPRDYQETQYF. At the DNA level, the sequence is TGTGCCAGCAAGCCCCGGGACTACCAAGAGACCCAGTACTTC.